These 13 T cell receptor beta chains were all obtained from the same sample, sequenced in a study of cytotoxic CD8 clonotypes in ibrutinib-treated CLL. Generated by immunoSEQ multiplex PCR, the TCRdb table keeps only in-frame clones and is missing some. The repertoire holds about 140,000 clones, with around 81% as singletons. This sample comprised PBMCs, obtained after 36 months of ibrutinib treatment. The receptors originated from a human donor with chronic lymphocytic leukemia.

The chain combines TRBV10-2 with TRBJ2-7, with D perhaps TRBD2 (7 bases). V was trimmed by 6 bases and J by 4 bases, leaving 10 bases between them. CDR3 length: 12 amino acids. Per germline, CDR1 WSHSY and CDR2 SAAADI. In nucleotides, the CDR3 is TGCGCCAGCAGGGGGGGGGCTTACGAGCAGTACTTC. This sequence encodes CASRGGAYEQYF.

The chain combines TRBV29-1 with TRBJ2-1; tentative D call: TRBD2 (6 bases). Germline CDR1 is SQVTM and CDR2 is ANQGSEA. The CDR3 consists of 15 residues. V was pared by 2 bases and J by 8 bases, with 19 bases between. This CDR3 reads CSVESLGTSHDEQFF. CDR3 bases: TGCAGCGTTGAATCCCTCGGGACTTCACATGATGAGCAGTTCTTC.

The chain joins TRBV4-2 to TRBJ2-3; 11 positions match TRBD2. The CDR3 covers 17 residues. Germline V gene sequence: CDR1 LGHNA, CDR2 YNFKEQ. The V gene end was trimmed by 0 bases and the J gene end by 5 bases; junction bases not matched to a gene: 7. For the CDR3, the DNA is TGTGCCAGCAGCCAAGATGGTAGCGGGGGGGCGATAGATACGCAGTATTTT. Its translation: CASSQDGSGGAIDTQYF.

For the CDR3, the DNA is TGCAGTGCCGCCAACCGGGGAGGCTACACCTTC. Residues: CSAANRGGYTF. The rearrangement joins TRBV20-1 to TRBJ1-2; unclear D gene. The germline CDR1 and CDR2 sequences are DFQATT and SNEGSKA (reference sequence). V was trimmed by 6 bases and J by 8 bases, leaving 13 bases between them. The CDR3 runs to 11 residues.

The chain links TRBV6-6 to TRBJ2-7; 7 bases match TRBD1. The V and J ends lost 0 bases and 0 bases, in that order; junction bases with no gene match: 2. Germline CDR1 is MNHNY and CDR2 is SVGAGI (reference sequence). This CDR3 comprises 15 residues. The CDR3 loop is CASSYSGQSSYEQYF. The CDR3 DNA reads TGTGCCAGCAGTTACTCGGGACAGAGCTCCTACGAGCAGTACTTC.

This clone was found a few times. The chain carries TRBV19 and TRBJ2-7; 8 bases align to TRBD2. Germline assignment: CDR1 LNHDA and CDR2 SQIVND (reference sequence). This CDR3 is 13 amino acids long. Trimming removed 5 bases from V and 6 bases from J; junction bases left unmatched: 6. The CDR3 is CASSEIAGREQYF. The CDR3 DNA sequence: TGTGCCAGTAGTGAAATAGCGGGACGCGAGCAGTACTTC. Supplemented by reference TRBV19 and TRBJ2-7, the full variable domain reads DGGITQSPKYLFRKEGQNVTLSCEQNLNHDAMYWYRQDPGQGLRLIYYSQIVNDFQKGDIAEGYSVSREKKESFPLTVTSAQKNPTAFYLCASSEIAGREQYFGPGTRLTVT.

Note on this clone: One end of the junction fails to match germline, which may point to a read error. The chain recombines TRBV20-1 with TRBJ1-1; D gene unclear. The CDR3 length is 10 residues. The germline CDR1 and CDR2 sequences are DFQATT and SNEGSKA (reference sequence). CDR3 residues: CSATYGRPRF. In nucleotides, the CDR3 is TGCAGTGCTACTTATGGAAGGCCCCGCTTT.

In its sample, this clone was seen a few times. The chain combines TRBV5-1 with TRBJ1-5; D is undetermined. This CDR3 contains 15 residues. Germline CDR1 reads SGHRS; CDR2 reads YFSETQ. Trimming left V 0 bases short and J 1 base short, with 8 bases between. In DNA form, the CDR3 reads TGCGCCAGCAGCTTGGAACCGCAGAGCAATCAGCCCCAGCATTTT. Translating gives CASSLEPQSNQPQHF.

The chain couples TRBV9 to TRBJ2-5; D is uncertain. This CDR3 has 11 residues. Per germline, CDR1 SGDLS and CDR2 YYNGEE. Deletions cut 4 bases from V and 3 bases from J, with 4 bases between. The CDR3 DNA reads as TGTGCCAGCAGCATCGAAGAGACCCAGTACTTC. Its protein product is CASSIEETQYF.

The chain recombines TRBV28 with TRBJ1-3, with D tentatively TRBD1 (5 bases). The V gene's germline CDR1 is MDHEN and CDR2 SYDVKM. V lost 3 bases and J 4 bases, leaving 13 bases between the germline ends. The CDR3 runs to 15 residues. For the CDR3, the DNA is TGTGCCAGCAGTTTTCGGCAGGGCGTGGGAAACACCATATATTTT. The encoded protein is CASSFRQGVGNTIYF.

The chain couples TRBV5-6 to TRBJ2-1, with D unclear. Between the trimmed V and J ends, which lost 3 bases and 9 bases, there was a span of 7 bases. Germline V gives CDR1 SGHDT, CDR2 YYEEEE. CDR3 length: 11 amino acids. CDR3 in amino acids: CASSSRLEQFF. CDR3 in DNA: TGTGCCAGCAGCTCCCGCCTTGAGCAGTTCTTC.

The table lists this clone with a few counts. The rearrangement joins TRBV29-1 to TRBJ2-1; no reliable D call. V was pared by 7 bases and J by 6 bases, with 16 bases between. This CDR3 contains 13 residues. CDR1 is SQVTM and CDR2 is ANQGSEA in the germline V gene. The CDR3 here is CSAGRKQFNEQFF. The CDR3 DNA sequence: TGCAGCGCGGGCCGTAAGCAATTCAATGAGCAGTTCTTC.

The chain has TRBV28 and TRBJ2-7; 9 bases match TRBD2. Germline lookup yields CDR1 MDHEN and CDR2 SYDVKM. J was trimmed by 7 bases and V by 2 bases; bases with no gene match: 3. The CDR3 is made up of 13 amino acids. The CDR3 protein is CASSLDLAGEQYF. DNA of the CDR3: TGTGCCAGCAGTTTAGATCTAGCGGGAGAGCAGTACTTC.